The 27 T cell receptor beta chains in this list originate from one sample, sequenced in a study of blood T cells in healthy people across ages. A second about 7 to 12 cycle PCR used barcoded and J-beta primers. TCRdb independently ran MiXCR on the 5' RACE reads; one entry per CDR3 protein. The sample records under 850,000 distinct CDR3 sequences, 35% to 40% being singletons. Material for sequencing was blood. Receptor source: a man aged 18 to 35 in good health.

In this sample, this clonotype turned up many times. The chain couples TRBV6-5 to TRBJ2-7; tentatively, D is TRBD2 (5 bases). V was trimmed by 6 bases and J by 2 bases, leaving 11 bases between them. The CDR3 extends over 13 amino acids. Looked up from germline, CDR1 is MNHEY and CDR2 is SVGAGI. In DNA, the CDR3 is TGTGCCAGCAGCGCTCCGGGAACCTACGAGCAGTACTTC. It specifies CASSAPGTYEQYF.

This rearrangement joins TRBV28 to TRBJ2-5; tentatively, D is TRBD2 (6 bases). Germline values: CDR1 MDHEN, CDR2 SYDVKM. The CDR3 consists of 16 residues. Trimming took off 8 bases at V and 5 bases at J, with 24 bases between the two ends. In DNA form, the CDR3 reads TGTGCCAGCCAACTCCTTAGCGGCCCCGTTAGGGAGACCCAGTACTTC. This translates into CASQLLSGPVRETQYF.

In its sample, this clonotype was seen many times. The chain uses TRBV7-9 and TRBJ2-1; D is possibly TRBD2 (6 bases). Trimming cost V 6 bases and J 3 bases, with 15 bases left between them. CDR3 length: 15 residues. Germline CDR1 is SEHNR and CDR2 is FQNEAQ (reference sequence). CDR3 bases: TGTGCCAGCAGTATTGATGGGGGAGGCTACAATGAGCAGTTCTTC. Its translation is CASSIDGGGYNEQFF.

This clonotype was counted only a few times. The chain is built from TRBV7-9 and TRBJ2-7; weak D call: TRBD1 (6 bases). The CDR3 contains 15 residues. The ends were cut back, 5 bases at V and 5 bases at J, with 19 bases in the middle. CDR1 is SEHNR, CDR2 FQNEAQ, per germline (reference sequence). This CDR3 is CASSQTGTLGHEQYF. As DNA, the CDR3 is TGTGCCAGCAGCCAAACCGGGACATTGGGACACGAGCAGTACTTC. The full variable domain, with the rest looked up from reference TRBV7-9 and TRBJ2-7, is DTGVSQNPRHKITKRGQNVTFRCDPISEHNRLYWYRQTLGQGPEFLTYFQNEAQLEKSRLLSDRFSAERPKGSFSTLEIQRTEQGDSAMYLCASSQTGTLGHEQYFGPGTRLTVT.

The chain links TRBV7-2 to TRBJ1-2; possibly TRBD1 for D (5 bases). CDR1 and CDR2 (germline): SGHTA, FQGNSA. The CDR3 length is 12 residues. Trimming took 3 bases from V and 5 from J, leaving 7 bases between them. CDR3 region: CASSLDKYGYTF. DNA of the CDR3: TGTGCCAGCAGCTTGGACAAATATGGCTACACCTTC. The full variable domain, its missing parts supplied by reference TRBV7-2 and TRBJ1-2, is GAGVSQSPSNKVTEKGKDVELRCDPISGHTALYWYRQSLGQGLEFLIYFQGNSAPDKSGLPSDRFSAERTGGSVSTLTIQRTQQEDSAVYLCASSLDKYGYTFGSGTRLTVV.

This clonotype was seen repeatedly, ten times or more. V and J are TRBV20-1 and TRBJ2-3; TRBD2 aligns across 12 bases. Looked up from germline, CDR1 is DFQATT and CDR2 is SNEGSKA (reference sequence). V shed 4 bases and J 14 bases; nucleotides not matched to a gene: 4. This CDR3 comprises 11 residues. CDR3 nucleotides: TGCAGTGCTAAAGGACTAGCGGGGTGGTATTTT. It translates to CSAKGLAGWYF.

This clonotype was observed at least ten times. The V gene is TRBV4-2, the J gene TRBJ1-2, with D perhaps matching TRBD1 (5 bases). The germline V gene encodes CDR1 LGHNA and CDR2 YNFKEQ. V dropped 5 bases and J dropped 4 bases, with 8 bases sitting between them. The CDR3 covers 12 residues. CDR3 DNA sequence: TGTGCCAGCAGCAGGGACGTCTATGGCTACACCTTC. Encoded protein: CASSRDVYGYTF.

This clonotype was seen many times. The CDR3 bases are TGCGCCAGCAGCCAAGAGATCGGGACAGGGGGCGGCTACACCTTC. Translating gives CASSQEIGTGGGYTF. The chain links TRBV4-3 to TRBJ1-2, with 12 bases matching TRBD1. The CDR3 loop spans 15 amino acids. Germline lookup yields CDR1 LGHNA and CDR2 YSLEER. V lost 0 bases, J lost 8 bases, and 4 bases stayed unmatched.

This chain connects TRBV27 to TRBJ1-2; D might be TRBD1 (6 bases). This CDR3 is 13 amino acids long. V gave up 5 bases and J gave up 0 bases, with 7 bases separating them. From germline, CDR1 is MNHEY and CDR2 SMNVEV (reference sequence). The CDR3 is CASSGQSNYGYTF. The CDR3 DNA is TGTGCCAGCAGTGGACAGTCTAACTATGGCTACACCTTC.

A few counts support this clonotype. The gene calls are TRBV6-5 and TRBJ2-3; a possible D gene is TRBD2 (5 bases). CDR1 is MNHEY, CDR2 SVGAGI, per germline. There are 16 residues in the CDR3. The V end was cut by 8 bases, the J end by 2 bases, with 20 bases between. CDR3 in DNA: TGTGCCAGCGGTTCCGAACTGAGGGCGAACACAGATACGCAGTATTTT. This sequence encodes CASGSELRANTDTQYF.

The V and J genes are TRBV11-2 and TRBJ2-5; D might be TRBD1 (7 bases). V lost 5 bases to trimming and J lost 3 bases, with 16 bases between them. Germline values: CDR1 SGHAT, CDR2 FQNNGV. The length of the CDR3 is 15 residues. CDR3 nucleotide sequence: TGTGCCAGCAGCCCACAGGGGACTTTAGAAGAGACCCAGTACTTC. It codes for CASSPQGTLEETQYF.

The chain is built from TRBV9 and TRBJ2-5, with D maybe TRBD2 (7 bases). In germline, CDR1 is SGDLS, CDR2 YYNGEE. The ends were cut back, 3 bases at V and 11 bases at J, with 26 bases in the middle. The CDR3 covers 16 residues. CDR3 region: CASSAGGRGSYNEQYF. In nucleotides, the CDR3 is TGTGCCAGCAGCGCCGGAGGGAGGGGGTCGTACAATGAGCAGTACTTC.

A single count supports this clonotype. CDR3 residues: CSAMGGTDTQYF. CDR3 sequence (DNA): TGCAGTGCAATGGGGGGCACAGATACGCAGTATTTT. This chain links TRBV20-1 with TRBJ2-3, with D perhaps TRBD1 or TRBD2 (5 bases each). V was pared by 6 bases and J by 1 base, with 8 bases between. CDR3 size: 12 residues. CDR1 is DFQATT and CDR2 is SNEGSKA in the germline V gene (reference sequence).

The rearrangement joins TRBV7-2 to TRBJ2-7; 10 bases align to TRBD2. Germline V lookup: CDR1 SGHTA, CDR2 FQGNSA. V gave up 4 bases and J gave up 3 bases; unmatched junction bases: 9. This CDR3 has 16 amino acids. CDR3 coding DNA: TGTGCCAGCAGCTCACTAGGGCGGACTAGCGGCTACGAGCAGTACTTC. This encodes CASSSLGRTSGYEQYF.

The table lists this clonotype with many counts. The rearrangement uses TRBV20-1 and TRBJ2-3; TRBD2 matches 11 bases. The ends lost 5 bases at V and 5 bases at J; junction bases unmatched: 3. This CDR3 is built from 13 residues. The germline V gene encodes CDR1 DFQATT and CDR2 SNEGSKA (reference sequence). CDR3 coding DNA: TGCAGTGCTCATCTAGCGGGGGGAGATACGCAGTATTTT. Its protein is CSAHLAGGDTQYF.

The chain joins TRBV7-6 to TRBJ2-1; 7 bases align to TRBD2. The ends lost 5 bases at V and 14 bases at J; junction bases unmatched: 12. This CDR3 region has 13 residues. Germline V gene lookup returns CDR1 SGHVS and CDR2 FNYEAQ. The CDR3 coding sequence is TGTGCCAGCAGCGGGGGGGAGCGACTACAGGAGTTCTTC. Translation gives CASSGGERLQEFF.

V usage is TRBV5-1 and J usage is TRBJ2-1, with 9 bases that match TRBD2. With 4 bases clipped from V and 6 bases from J, the junction kept 5 bases outside the gene matches. Germline CDR1 is SGHRS and CDR2 is YFSETQ. The CDR3 consists of 14 residues. This CDR3 reads CASSRGLASNEQFF. The CDR3 nucleotides are TGCGCCAGCAGCAGGGGACTAGCTTCCAATGAGCAGTTCTTC.

This clonotype was seen more than once but under ten times. The chain combines TRBV2 with TRBJ2-2; D assignment may be TRBD1 or TRBD2 (5 bases each). Germline CDR1 reads SNHLY; CDR2 reads FYNNEI. V lost 9 bases and J lost 5, with 22 bases in between. The CDR3 has 16 residues. The chain's CDR3 is CASTRDPQPGTGELFF. The CDR3 nucleotides are TGTGCCAGTACGAGGGACCCGCAACCGGGTACCGGGGAGCTGTTTTTT.

Worth noting for this clonotype: A read error may be the cause here, since a much bigger clone is one base away. The chain links TRBV12-3 or TRBV12-4 to TRBJ2-3, with 7 bases fitting TRBD2. The CDR3 runs to 17 residues. This CDR3 reads CASSLALGGGFGDMQYF. CDR3 DNA: TGTGCCAGCAGTTTAGCGCTGGGCGGGGGTTTCGGCGATATGCAGTATTTT.

This chain links TRBV4-3 with TRBJ2-3, with 7 nucleotides matching TRBD1. This CDR3 spans 15 amino acids. Trimming took 3 bases from V and 2 from J; bases not matched to a gene: 5. From germline, CDR1 is LGHNA and CDR2 YSLEER. The CDR3 region is CASSHGQDVTDTQYF. The DNA for the CDR3 is TGCGCCAGCAGCCACGGACAGGATGTCACAGATACGCAGTATTTT.

V is TRBV5-5 and J is TRBJ2-1; 9 bases line up with TRBD1. The J call may be incorrect, as the DNA end agrees better with TRBJ2-7. The CDR3 has 13 residues. Germline CDR1 and CDR2: SGHKS and YYEKEE (reference sequence). CDR3 sequence reads: CASSEDRGSEQYF. CDR3 sequence (DNA): TGTGCCAGCAGCGAGGACAGGGGTAGTGAGCAGTACTTC.

The chain has TRBV6-2 or TRBV6-3 and TRBJ1-2, with D tentatively TRBD1 (6 bases). The CDR3 extends over 15 amino acids. Trimming removed 4 bases from V and 8 bases from J, with 20 bases in between. CDR1 MNHEY and CDR2 SVGEGT come from the germline V gene. In DNA form, the CDR3 reads TGTGCCAGCAGTTCAACCTCCGGGACACCCACAGGCTACACCTTC. This codes for CASSSTSGTPTGYTF.

Ten or more counts support this clonotype. V usage is TRBV7-2 and J usage is TRBJ2-5, with D possibly matching TRBD2 (6 bases). Between the trimmed V and J ends, which lost 6 bases and 4 bases, there was a span of 15 bases. CDR1 and CDR2 from the germline V gene are SGHTA and FQGNSA. CDR3 size: 14 residues. CDR3 sequence (DNA): TGTGCCAGCAGTCCTGCCTGGGGAGGAGAGACCCAGTACTTC. Its translation: CASSPAWGGETQYF. The whole variable domain, remainder taken from reference TRBV7-2 and TRBJ2-5, is GAGVSQSPSNKVTEKGKDVELRCDPISGHTALYWYRQSLGQGLEFLIYFQGNSAPDKSGLPSDRFSAERTGGSVSTLTIQRTQQEDSAVYLCASSPAWGGETQYFGPGTRLLVL.

In this sample, this clonotype turned up many times. The genes are TRBV7-3 and TRBJ2-3; TRBD2 might be the D (5 bases). This CDR3 spans 15 amino acids. V was pared by 2 bases and J by 3 bases, with 12 bases between. Looked up from germline, CDR1 is SGHTA and CDR2 is FQGTGA. CDR3 nucleotide sequence: TGTGCCAGCAGCTTAGTGGGAGTTGGGACAGATACGCAGTATTTT. Its protein product is CASSLVGVGTDTQYF. The variable domain in full, completed from reference TRBV7-3 and TRBJ2-3, reads GAGVSQTPSNKVTEKGKYVELRCDPISGHTALYWYRQSLGQGPEFLIYFQGTGAADDSGLPNDRFFAVRPEGSVSTLKIQRTERGDSAVYLCASSLVGVGTDTQYFGPGTRLTVL.

The V gene is TRBV9, the J gene TRBJ2-5; D call uncertain. V was shortened by 4 bases and J by 0 bases, with 7 bases between the two germline ends. Germline values: CDR1 SGDLS, CDR2 YYNGEE. The CDR3 contains 13 residues. The CDR3 nucleotides read TGTGCCAGCAGCCACAATGACCAAGAGACCCAGTACTTC. Translating it yields CASSHNDQETQYF. Looking up the rest from reference TRBV9 and TRBJ2-5 gives the full variable domain: DSGVTQTPKHLITATGQRVTLRCSPRSGDLSVYWYQQSLDQGLQFLIQYYNGEERAKGNILERFSAQQFPDLHSELNLSSLELGDSALYFCASSHNDQETQYFGPGTRLLVL.

This clonotype occurred many times. Here the CDR3 reads CASSFRSTDTQYF. Written as DNA, the CDR3 is TGTGCCAGCAGCTTTCGGAGCACAGATACGCAGTATTTT. The genes are TRBV11-2 and TRBJ2-3; no firm D call. Looked up from germline, CDR1 is SGHAT and CDR2 is FQNNGV. This CDR3 is built from 13 residues. The germline V and J ends were trimmed by 3 bases and 0 bases, with 4 bases remaining between them.

V and J are TRBV18 and TRBJ1-5; TRBD1 matches at 10 bases. The trim removed 3 bases at V and 6 bases at J, leaving 5 bases unmatched. This CDR3 spans 15 amino acids. Germline V gives CDR1 KGHSH, CDR2 LQKENI. CDR3 sequence reads: CASSPTGGLGQPQHF. The DNA of the CDR3 is TGTGCCAGCTCACCGACAGGGGGCCTTGGTCAGCCCCAGCATTTT.